The clone carrying this T cell receptor beta chain turned up a few times. What it binds is not known. This sample was taken from a study of cytomegalovirus exposure and HLA in healthy donors. From germline, CDR1 is MNHNY and CDR2 SVGAGI (reference sequence). The ends were cut back, 2 bases at V and 4 bases at J, with 5 bases in the middle. This CDR3 has 13 amino acids. In the PCR, 60 Vbeta and 13 Jbeta primers were used. The repertoire was sequenced with immunoSEQ multiplex PCR; TCRdb's copy has only in-frame clones and lacks some. The sample consists of some 150,000 clones, around 84% of them appearing once. Regarding the study as a whole: The records held CMV serostatus as the only immune exposure information. From TCR beta sequences, most subjects' HLA-A and HLA-B alleles were reportedly predicted accurately. Roughly uniform depth of sequencing across donors was assumed in presence/absence analyses.

Sequencing used PBMCs. This receptor was identified in a woman under 30 in good health and CMV-seronegative. The rearrangement links TRBV6-6 to TRBJ2-2; no definite D call. CDR3 in amino acids: CASSYHPTGELFF. The CDR3 DNA reads TGTGCCAGCAGTTACCATCCCACCGGGGAGCTGTTTTTT.